This T cell receptor (beta chain) emerged from a study of T cell repertoires in cytomegalovirus infection. Study information: CMV epitopes in the study were HLA-C-restricted (recently identified) and HLA-B-restricted (well studied). In public TCR beta signatures, there were indications of both CMV infection and matching HLA type. Study-wide findings and caveats: Based on cumulative public TCR beta family frequency, carriers of CMV plus the relevant HLA were identified. There were HLA-C-restricted CMV-specific TCR beta clonotypes dominating the ex vivo response.

This clonotype was seen a handful of times. The antigen is not known. CDR3 length: 15 amino acids. Germline V gives CDR1 SEHNR, CDR2 FQNEAQ (reference sequence). Trimming stripped 1 base from V and 2 bases from J, with 12 bases between. TCRdb re-derived calls from the reads in MiXCR, one entry per CDR3 protein. The sample has more than 55,000 distinct CDR3 sequences, 20% to 25% seen once. The sequence came from a human donor in good health (CMV status not recorded). Some clones in this sample may be carry-over from other donors' samples. The rearrangement uses TRBV7-9 and TRBJ2-7; D ambiguous. The starting material was CD8+ T cells from cultured PBMCs, obtained from culture after CMV antigen stimulation. For the CDR3, the DNA is TGTGCCAGCAGCTTAGTTGCCGGGTCCACCTACGAGCAGTACTTC. It yields the protein CASSLVAGSTYEQYF.